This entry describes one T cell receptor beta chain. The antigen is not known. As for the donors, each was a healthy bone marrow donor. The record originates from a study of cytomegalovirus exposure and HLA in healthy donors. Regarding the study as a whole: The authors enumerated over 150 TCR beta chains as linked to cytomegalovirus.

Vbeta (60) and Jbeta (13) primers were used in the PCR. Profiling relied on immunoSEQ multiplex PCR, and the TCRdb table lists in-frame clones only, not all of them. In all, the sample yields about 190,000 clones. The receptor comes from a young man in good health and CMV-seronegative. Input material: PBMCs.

The CDR3 coding sequence is TGTGCCAGCAGCTTTACTAGCGAACCACCTTACGAGCAGTACTTC. Protein sequence: CASSFTSEPPYEQYF. The V gene is TRBV7-9, the J gene TRBJ2-7; 7 positions match TRBD2. This CDR3 contains 15 residues. The J segment lost 4 bases and the V segment lost 3 bases, leaving 9 bases of the junction unmatched. Per germline, CDR1 SEHNR and CDR2 FQNEAQ (reference sequence).